These 24 T cell receptor beta chains were all obtained from the same sample, sequenced in a study of blood T cells in healthy people across ages. Primers used in a second PCR of roughly 6 to 11 cycles were a sample-barcoded 5' primer and a J-beta primer mix. TCRdb independently ran MiXCR on the 5' RACE reads; one entry per CDR3 protein. The repertoire holds about 1.6 million distinct CDR3 sequences, about 35% seen once, with approximately 10% in the top ten. The material sequenced was blood. The origin of the receptors is a woman aged 25 to 39 in good health.

This clonotype turned up a few times. The chain is built from TRBV7-3 and TRBJ2-1; tentatively, D is TRBD1 (5 bases). Germline V gene sequence: CDR1 SGHTA, CDR2 FQGTGA. Trimming removed 1 base at V and 8 bases at J, with 9 bases between. This CDR3 spans 13 amino acids. CDR3 sequence (DNA): TGTGCCAGCAGCTTAAGCAGGGTGGATGAGCAGTTCTTC. This sequence encodes CASSLSRVDEQFF.

This rearrangement joins TRBV4-1 to TRBJ2-3; TRBD2 matches at 10 bases. J was trimmed by 5 bases and V by 7 bases; bases with no gene match: 3. The CDR3 is made up of 13 amino acids. The germline gives CDR1 MGHRA, CDR2 YSYEKL. Here the CDR3 DNA reads TGCGCCAGCACCCTAGCGGGGGAAGATACGCAGTATTTT. It yields the protein CASTLAGEDTQYF.

V gene TRBV6-2 or TRBV6-3 combines with J gene TRBJ1-1, with D possibly TRBD1 on 5 matching bases. CDR3 length: 17 amino acids. The germline gives CDR1 MNHEY, CDR2 SVGEGT. Trimming left V 0 bases short and J 7 bases short, with 21 bases between. The CDR3 DNA reads as TGTGCCAGCAGTTACTCGACAGAGGGGAATTTTTGGGGTGAAGCTTTCTTT. It yields the protein CASSYSTEGNFWGEAFF.

There are many counts of this clonotype. The chain carries TRBV3-1 and TRBJ2-1, with D possibly TRBD2 on 5 matching bases. Germline loops: CDR1 LGHDT, CDR2 YNNKEL (reference sequence). The length of the CDR3 is 15 residues. The V and J ends lost 0 bases and 9 bases respectively, with 15 bases between them. The CDR3 bases are TGTGCCAGCAGCCAAGATCTCGGGGAGAACAGTGAGCAGTTCTTC. This encodes CASSQDLGENSEQFF.

The V call is TRBV4-1, the J call TRBJ2-7, with 9 bases identical to TRBD1. This CDR3 spans 14 amino acids. CDR1 and CDR2 from the germline V gene are MGHRA and YSYEKL. V shed 4 bases, J shed 6 bases, and the junction held 7 bases outside the gene matches. The CDR3 protein is CASSRGTGIVEQYF. The DNA for the CDR3 is TGCGCCAGCAGCCGCGGGACAGGGATTGTCGAGCAGTACTTC.

The chain carries TRBV24-1 and TRBJ2-1; TRBD2 aligns across 9 bases. CDR3 length equals 16 residues. Trimming took 4 bases from V and 8 from J; bases not matched to a gene: 11. Germline-derived CDR1 and CDR2 are KGHDR and SFDVKD. CDR3: CATSDPSGRYGDEQFF. In DNA form, the CDR3 reads TGTGCCACCAGTGACCCAAGCGGGAGGTATGGCGATGAGCAGTTCTTC.

The sample holds a few counts of this clonotype. V is TRBV5-1 and J is TRBJ2-1, with 8 bases lining up with TRBD2. Germline trimming cut 0 bases from V and 3 bases from J; bases unmatched to any gene: 11. CDR3 length: 18 residues. Germline assignment: CDR1 SGHRS and CDR2 YFSETQ. DNA for the CDR3: TGCGCCAGCAGCTTGGCGTTTCGGCGGGGGGCCGACTACAATGAGCAGTTCTTC. It is translated as CASSLAFRRGADYNEQFF.

The chain joins TRBV5-1 to TRBJ2-3; the D gene could be TRBD1 or TRBD2 (5 bases each). Germline CDR1 and CDR2: SGHRS and YFSETQ. Trimming pared 0 bases from V and 0 bases from J, leaving 11 bases between. The CDR3 is 16 amino acids. The DNA of the CDR3 is TGCGCCAGCAGCTTGGATGGGGGAGTCAGCACAGATACGCAGTATTTT. This encodes CASSLDGGVSTDTQYF.

In this sample, this clonotype turned up a few times. The CDR3 bases are TGTGCCAGCAGCGTCGAAAACTCCTACAATGAGCAGTTCTTC. This codes for CASSVENSYNEQFF. The chain employs TRBV6-4 and TRBJ2-1, with D hard to call. Germline CDR1 and CDR2: MRHNA and SNTAGT. The germline V and J ends were trimmed by 6 bases and 0 bases, with 9 bases remaining between them. The CDR3 has 14 residues.

Concerning this clonotype: A much larger clone differs by one base, so this may be a read error. J is TRBJ2-1 and V is TRBV7-3; 11 bases map to TRBD1. Germline values: CDR1 SGHTA, CDR2 FQGTGA. The CDR3 totals 16 residues. CDR3 sequence reads: CVSSSRTGGKSNEQFF. The CDR3, as DNA: TGTGTCAGCAGCTCCCGGACAGGGGGCAAGTCAAATGAGCAGTTCTTC.

The V gene is TRBV7-9, the J gene TRBJ1-2; D possibly corresponds to TRBD1 (5 bases). The CDR3 is 15 amino acids. V was pared by 4 bases and J by 8 bases, with 20 bases between. Per the germline V gene, CDR1 is SEHNR and CDR2 is FQNEAQ (reference sequence). The CDR3 DNA reads as TGTGCCAGCAGCTCAACGATAGAACACAGGTTCGGCTACACCTTC. Translating gives CASSSTIEHRFGYTF.

The V and J genes are TRBV6-1 and TRBJ2-1, with no clear D. V was pared by 2 bases and J by 5 bases, with 13 bases between. The CDR3 contains 15 residues. Germline V CDR1 and CDR2: MNHNS, SASEGT. The CDR3 bases are TGTGCCAGCAGTGAACGGATGGGCTTAAACAATGAGCAGTTCTTC. Translating it yields CASSERMGLNNEQFF.

The chain employs TRBV29-1 and TRBJ2-1, with 7 bases fitting TRBD2. Losses at the gene ends were 8 bases for V and 4 bases for J; bases not matched to a gene: 8. Germline lookup yields CDR1 SQVTM and CDR2 ANQGSEA. This CDR3 spans 13 amino acids. CDR3 loop: CSLASGAYNEQFF. CDR3 nucleotide sequence: TGCAGCCTCGCTAGCGGAGCATACAATGAGCAGTTCTTC.

This clonotype was detected only once. The rearrangement links TRBV25-1 to TRBJ2-5; D might be TRBD1 or TRBD2, each matching 5 bases. This CDR3 has 15 amino acids. V was trimmed by 3 bases and J by 4 bases, leaving 15 bases between them. Germline V gene data show CDR1 as MGHDK and CDR2 as SYGVNS. The CDR3 DNA reads as TGTGCCAGCAGTGACCCGGGACGCTTTGGAGAGACCCAGTACTTC. This sequence encodes CASSDPGRFGETQYF.

This clonotype appeared a few times. The V and J genes are TRBV20-1 and TRBJ2-1, with 7 bases matching TRBD2. Germline CDR1 reads DFQATT; CDR2 reads SNEGSKA (reference sequence). CDR3 length: 16 amino acids. The junction had 9 bases not matched to a gene; V was cut back by 0 bases and J by 4 bases. The CDR3 here is CSAREGAAGNYNEQFF. The CDR3 DNA is TGCAGTGCTAGAGAAGGGGCAGCGGGAAATTACAATGAGCAGTTCTTC.

The gene calls are TRBV20-1 and TRBJ2-7; 12 positions match TRBD1. The J call is in doubt because the DNA end fits TRBJ2-5 better. The CDR3 is 16 amino acids. Germline-derived CDR1 and CDR2 are DFQATT and SNEGSKA (reference sequence). The chain's CDR3 is CSAIRDRGPRWETQYF. CDR3 in DNA: TGCAGTGCAATCCGGGACAGGGGGCCTCGATGGGAGACCCAGTACTTC.

This clonotype was seen many times. The rearrangement uses TRBV10-3 and TRBJ1-2; D not certain. The CDR3 covers 16 residues. Germline CDR1 and CDR2: ENHRY and SYGVKD. Deletions cut 0 bases from V and 4 bases from J, with 15 bases between. The DNA of the CDR3 is TGTGCCATCAGTGAGTCGGTCTTAATCGACGTCTATGGCTACACCTTC. Encoded protein: CAISESVLIDVYGYTF.

This clonotype was seen only a few times. J is TRBJ2-7 and V is TRBV11-1; D possibly corresponds to TRBD2 (6 bases). The CDR3 is 15 amino acids. The V and J ends lost 4 bases and 0 bases respectively, with 13 bases between them. CDR1 and CDR2 from the germline V gene are SGHAT and FQDESV (reference sequence). The CDR3 DNA reads as TGTGCCAGCAGCTCGGCGGGACTGGGCTCCTACGAGCAGTACTTC. Amino acids: CASSSAGLGSYEQYF.

This clonotype has only a few counts. This chain links TRBV3-1 with TRBJ1-4; perhaps TRBD1 as D (6 bases). Germline lookup yields CDR1 LGHDT and CDR2 YNNKEL (reference sequence). The length of the CDR3 is 14 residues. The ends were cut back, 4 bases at V and 3 bases at J, with 9 bases in the middle. The DNA of the CDR3 is TGTGCCAGCAGCCTTCAGGGGCCTAATGAAAAACTGTTTTTT. Translated, it gives CASSLQGPNEKLFF.

V and J are TRBV6-6 and TRBJ2-7, with D perhaps matching TRBD2 (5 bases). The CDR3 contains 14 residues. V was trimmed by 0 bases and J by 3 bases, leaving 9 bases between them. Per the germline V gene, CDR1 is MNHNY and CDR2 is SVGAGI (reference sequence). The CDR3 is CASSYSGEFYEQYF. The CDR3 DNA reads as TGTGCCAGCAGTTACTCCGGGGAGTTCTACGAGCAGTACTTC.

This sequence joins TRBV18 and TRBJ2-3; D call uncertain. This CDR3 has 11 amino acids. Germline V gene lookup returns CDR1 KGHSH and CDR2 LQKENI. V lost 4 bases to trimming and J lost 6 bases, with 5 bases between them. In DNA form, the CDR3 reads TGTGCCAGCTCACACGAGGATACGCAGTATTTT. Its translation is CASSHEDTQYF.

The table lists this clonotype with a few counts. The chain recombines TRBV6-1 with TRBJ2-7; the D gene is possibly TRBD1 (5 bases). CDR3 length equals 14 residues. In germline, CDR1 is MNHNS, CDR2 SASEGT. V shed 0 bases and J shed 2 bases, with 8 bases lying between them. Here the CDR3 reads CASSEAQGPYEQYF. As DNA, the CDR3 is TGTGCCAGCAGTGAAGCTCAGGGCCCCTACGAGCAGTACTTC.

Concerning this clonotype: At one end, the junction sequence differs from germline, possibly due to a read error. The gene calls are TRBV14 and TRBJ2-7; 10 bases map to TRBD2. Germline lookup yields CDR1 SGHDN and CDR2 FVKESK. This CDR3 is built from 15 residues. CDR3 bases: TGTGCCGGCAGCCAACGAGCGGGAGGGCCCTACGAGCAGTACTTC. Translation: CAGSQRAGGPYEQYF.

This clonotype was found a few times. The rearrangement joins TRBV20-1 to TRBJ2-5; 7 positions agree with TRBD1. The CDR3 extends over 16 amino acids. The V and J ends lost 1 base and 5 bases, in that order; junction bases with no gene match: 13. The V gene's germline CDR1 is DFQATT and CDR2 SNEGSKA (reference sequence). The CDR3 region is CSARVLGRGTGETQYF. The CDR3, as DNA: TGCAGTGCTAGAGTACTGGGCAGGGGGACGGGGGAGACCCAGTACTTC.